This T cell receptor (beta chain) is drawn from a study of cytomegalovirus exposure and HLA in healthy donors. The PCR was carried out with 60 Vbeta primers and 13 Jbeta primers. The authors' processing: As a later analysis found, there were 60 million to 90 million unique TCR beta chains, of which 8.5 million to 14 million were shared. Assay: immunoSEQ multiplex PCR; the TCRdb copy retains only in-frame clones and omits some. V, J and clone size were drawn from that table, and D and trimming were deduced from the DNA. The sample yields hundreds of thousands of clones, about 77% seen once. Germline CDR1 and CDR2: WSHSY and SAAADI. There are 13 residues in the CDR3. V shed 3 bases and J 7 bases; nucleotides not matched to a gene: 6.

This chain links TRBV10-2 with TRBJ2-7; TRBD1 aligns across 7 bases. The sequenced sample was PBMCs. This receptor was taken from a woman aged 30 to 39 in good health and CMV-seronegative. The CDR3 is CASSELTGNEQYF. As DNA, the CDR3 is TGCGCCAGCAGTGAACTGACAGGGAATGAGCAGTACTTC.